A single sample gave rise to the 27 T cell receptor beta chains below, sequenced in a study of a mutant IDH1 vaccine in newly diagnosed glioma. Time point meaning: week 47, end of study. Vaccination comprised doses that each held 300 ug of mutant IDH1 20-mer peptide, plus topical imiquimod. These TCRs are of unknown antigen specificity. Clones were sequenced by immunoSEQ multiplex PCR, and TCRdb holds only the in-frame ones, with some missing. This sample has about 13,000 clones, with around 76% found just once. Sample: PBMCs, taken from a glioma patient whose treatment included an IDH1 peptide vaccine. The receptor source for this set is a woman between 35 and 50 years old with glioma.

V and J are TRBV23-1 and TRBJ1-5; D may be TRBD1 (6 bases). TRBV23-1 is placed among ORFs of uncertain function. This CDR3 comprises 16 residues. Trimming took off 11 bases at V and 2 bases at J, with 22 bases between the two ends. CDR3 amino acids: CAAYPIQGSGNQPQHF. In DNA, the CDR3 is TGCGCCGCATACCCAATACAGGGAAGCGGCAATCAGCCCCAGCATTTT.

The rearrangement joins TRBV19 to TRBJ1-5; the D gene is possibly TRBD1 (5 bases). Germline V lookup: CDR1 LNHDA, CDR2 SQIVND (reference sequence). This CDR3 spans 13 amino acids. V gave up 6 bases and J gave up 7 bases, with 13 bases separating them. CDR3 sequence: CASSPGDFQPQHF. CDR3 DNA sequence: TGTGCCAGTAGCCCCGGGGACTTCCAGCCCCAGCATTTT.

This chain joins TRBV7-2 and TRBJ1-1; D unclear. The CDR3 covers 13 residues. The V end was cut by 2 bases, the J end by 5 bases, with 9 bases between. The V gene's germline CDR1 is SGHTA and CDR2 FQGNSA. The CDR3 coding sequence is TGTGCCAGCAGCTTAAACGGGGTAACTGAAGCTTTCTTT. This sequence encodes CASSLNGVTEAFF.

The chain employs TRBV27 and TRBJ1-4, with D uncertain. The V end lost 1 base, the J end lost 3 bases, and 9 bases lay between the germline ends. Germline values: CDR1 MNHEY, CDR2 SMNVEV (reference sequence). The CDR3 consists of 15 residues. The CDR3 reads CASSLLASPNEKLFF. CDR3 in DNA: TGTGCCAGCAGTTTATTGGCCAGCCCTAATGAAAAACTGTTTTTT.

The chain has TRBV11-2 and TRBJ1-6; D is undetermined. V lost 0 bases and J 13 bases, leaving 16 bases between the germline ends. CDR3 size: 15 residues. Looked up from germline, CDR1 is SGHAT and CDR2 is FQNNGV. This CDR3 reads CASSLDRQSMFPLHF. CDR3 DNA sequence: TGTGCCAGCAGCTTAGATCGGCAGTCGATGTTTCCCCTCCACTTT.

CDR3 in DNA: TGTGCCAGCAGCTTGGGAGACAGGGAGTTTGTAGAGACCCAGTACTTC. Its protein product is CASSLGDREFVETQYF. This chain joins TRBV7-9 and TRBJ2-5; 7 bases agree with TRBD1. The CDR3 contains 16 residues. Unmatched junction bases numbered 11, after V lost 3 bases and J lost 4 bases. CDR1 and CDR2 (germline): SEHNR, FQNEAQ (reference sequence).

This chain uses TRBV10-3 with TRBJ1-1; tentatively, D is TRBD1 (5 bases). The V end was cut by 0 bases, the J end by 8 bases, with 13 bases between. CDR1 is ENHRY, CDR2 SYGVKD, per germline. The CDR3 contains 14 residues. DNA for the CDR3: TGTGCCATCAGTGAGTCGAAACAGGCTGGGGAAGCTTTCTTT. Translation gives CAISESKQAGEAFF.

V usage is TRBV29-1 and J usage is TRBJ2-7; D is ambiguous. V lost 3 bases, J lost 4 bases, and 13 bases lay in between. The CDR3 loop spans 13 amino acids. Germline CDR1 reads SQVTM; CDR2 reads ANQGSEA. CDR3 in amino acids: CSVDGPASYEQYF. The CDR3 DNA reads as TGCAGCGTTGATGGGCCCGCGTCGTACGAGCAGTACTTC.

The chain is built from TRBV16 and TRBJ1-1; TRBD1 matches 9 bases. The CDR3 is 15 residues long. Per germline, CDR1 KGHSY and CDR2 FQNENV. V lost 0 bases to trimming and J lost 8 bases; unmatched junction nucleotides: 7. CDR3 sequence reads: CASSQSGQGRSEAFF. The CDR3 bases are TGTGCCAGCAGCCAATCCGGACAGGGGAGGTCCGAAGCTTTCTTT. Combining the CDR3 with reference TRBV16 and TRBJ1-1 gives the whole variable domain GEEVAQTPKHLVRGEGQKAKLYCAPIKGHSYVFWYQQVLKNEFKFLISFQNENVFDETGMPKERFSAKCLPNSPCSLEIQATKLEDSAVYFCASSQSGQGRSEAFFGQGTRLTVV.

This chain uses TRBV5-5 with TRBJ1-1, with unresolved D. The CDR3 length is 13 residues. V was pared by 0 bases and J by 7 bases, with 10 bases between. CDR1 is SGHKS, CDR2 YYEKEE, per germline (reference sequence). DNA for the CDR3: TGTGCCAGCAGCTTGGAGGTCGATGGTGAAGCTTTCTTT. Protein sequence: CASSLEVDGEAFF.

The chain uses TRBV6-1 and TRBJ1-2; D uncertain. This CDR3 has 13 amino acids. The germline gives CDR1 MNHNS, CDR2 SASEGT. V dropped 1 base and J dropped 1 base, with 4 bases sitting between them. This CDR3 reads CASSEVGNYGYTF. In DNA form, the CDR3 reads TGTGCCAGCAGTGAAGTGGGTAACTATGGCTACACCTTC.

This clone was picked up a small number of times. The rearrangement links TRBV7-9 to TRBJ1-4; D might be TRBD1 (6 bases). The germline CDR1 and CDR2 sequences are SEHNR and FQNEAQ (reference sequence). The CDR3 has 13 residues. The V gene lost 10 bases and the J gene lost 7 bases, with 16 bases spanning the gap. The DNA for the CDR3 is TGTGCCATCCCATTGGCCAGGGGTGAAAAACTGTTTTTT. This sequence encodes CAIPLARGEKLFF.

As for this clone: A junction boundary mismatches the germline segment, possibly from a read error. The gene calls are TRBV19 and TRBJ1-1; D is possibly TRBD1 (5 bases). The CDR3 has 11 residues. From germline, CDR1 is LNHDA and CDR2 SQIVND (reference sequence). The CDR3 DNA reads TGTGCCAGTTCCGCCGGGGGAGGCCAAGACTTT. It specifies CASSAGGGQDF.

This clone was counted a few times. The V call is TRBV27, the J call TRBJ2-7; 13 bases match TRBD2. V lost 6 bases and J lost 6; bases outside the gene matches: 5. The CDR3 runs to 14 residues. CDR1 and CDR2 from the germline V gene are MNHEY and SMNVEV (reference sequence). Here the CDR3 reads CASRRTSGRSEQYF. CDR3 coding DNA: TGTGCCAGCAGAAGGACTAGCGGGAGAAGCGAGCAGTACTTC.

The chain links TRBV9 to TRBJ1-2, with 9 positions matching TRBD1. Germline assignment: CDR1 SGDLS and CDR2 YYNGEE. Losses at the gene ends were 6 bases for V and 5 bases for J; bases not matched to a gene: 11. This CDR3 has 15 amino acids. The CDR3 here is CASTSWDREGYGYTF. The DNA for the CDR3 is TGTGCCAGCACTTCCTGGGACAGGGAGGGTTATGGCTACACCTTC.

The chain employs TRBV7-3 and TRBJ2-7; 7 bases fit TRBD2. This CDR3 comprises 15 residues. J gave up 0 bases and V 2 bases, and 4 bases lay outside the gene matches. Germline CDR1 and CDR2: SGHTA and FQGTGA. CDR3 protein: CASSLDGGGSYEQYF. CDR3 nucleotide sequence: TGTGCCAGCAGCTTAGATGGGGGGGGCTCCTACGAGCAGTACTTC. Combining the CDR3 with reference TRBV7-3 and TRBJ2-7 gives the whole variable domain GAGVSQTPSNKVTEKGKYVELRCDPISGHTALYWYRQSLGQGPEFLIYFQGTGAADDSGLPNDRFFAVRPEGSVSTLKIQRTERGDSAVYLCASSLDGGGSYEQYFGPGTRLTVT.

J is TRBJ2-2 and V is TRBV4-1; 9 positions agree with TRBD2. From germline, CDR1 is MGHRA and CDR2 YSYEKL. CDR3 length: 17 residues. V lost 0 bases to trimming and J lost 0 bases; unmatched junction nucleotides: 2. CDR3 nucleotide sequence: TGCGCCAGCAGCCAAGAAGAGCGGGGGGCGAACACCGGGGAGCTGTTTTTT. It encodes CASSQEERGANTGELFF.

V is TRBV9 and J is TRBJ2-7; D is possibly TRBD1 or TRBD2 (6 bases each). Trimming removed 3 bases at V and 2 bases at J, with 12 bases between. The CDR3 contains 14 residues. Germline V lookup: CDR1 SGDLS, CDR2 YYNGEE. The CDR3 here is CASSAEGGPYEQYF. The CDR3 nucleotides read TGTGCCAGCAGCGCCGAGGGGGGCCCCTACGAGCAGTACTTC.

With regard to this clone: Germline and junction disagree at one end, which may indicate a read error. The chain couples TRBV7-9 to TRBJ2-1; D gene unclear. This CDR3 spans 10 amino acids. CDR1 is SEHNR, CDR2 FQNEAQ, per germline (reference sequence). The CDR3 here is CASSNKEQFF. The CDR3, as DNA: TGTGCCAGCAGCAACAAGGAGCAGTTCTTC.

This chain joins TRBV28 and TRBJ1-3; D unclear. Germline V gene sequence: CDR1 MDHEN, CDR2 SYDVKM. This CDR3 contains 15 residues. V lost 6 bases to trimming and J lost 0 bases, with 12 bases between them. The CDR3 here is CASRADITSGNTIYF. The CDR3 DNA reads as TGTGCCAGCAGGGCCGACATCACCTCTGGAAACACCATATATTTT.

This rearrangement joins TRBV7-8 to TRBJ2-5; D possibly uses TRBD1 or TRBD2 (5 bases each). The V end was cut by 5 bases, the J end by 5 bases, with 18 bases between. This CDR3 spans 15 amino acids. Germline values: CDR1 SGHVS, CDR2 FQNEAQ. The CDR3 nucleotides read TGTGCCAGCAGCCGTAGCTGGACCGAGGGGGAGACCCAGTACTTC. This translates into CASSRSWTEGETQYF.

V is TRBV29-1 and J is TRBJ2-3; TRBD1 is a possible D gene (5 bases). Looked up from germline, CDR1 is SQVTM and CDR2 is ANQGSEA. The V gene lost 3 bases and the J gene lost 2 bases, with 18 bases spanning the gap. This CDR3 region has 16 residues. Here the CDR3 reads CSVDTSLGADTDTQYF. CDR3 coding DNA: TGCAGCGTTGACACCTCCCTAGGGGCCGACACAGATACGCAGTATTTT.

This clone was observed a few times. The chain combines TRBV6-1 with TRBJ1-1; D is possibly TRBD1 (5 bases). V lost 4 bases and J lost 9, with 18 bases in between. The CDR3 is made up of 14 amino acids. Germline V gene data show CDR1 as MNHNS and CDR2 as SASEGT. The CDR3 region has the DNA TGTGCCAGCAGTGTGGATTGGGAACAGGTGAAAGCTTTCTTT. Encoded protein: CASSVDWEQVKAFF.

The chain is built from TRBV19 and TRBJ1-2; 11 bases agree with TRBD1. Losses at the gene ends were 6 bases for V and 7 bases for J; bases not matched to a gene: 10. This CDR3 is built from 15 residues. Germline-derived CDR1 and CDR2 are LNHDA and SQIVND (reference sequence). This CDR3 is CASRDRTGGASGYTF. CDR3 bases: TGTGCCAGTAGGGATCGGACAGGGGGCGCGTCTGGCTACACCTTC.

V gene TRBV5-1 combines with J gene TRBJ2-7, with a weak D call TRBD1 (6 bases). The V end was cut by 0 bases, the J end by 0 bases, with 10 bases between. Germline V gene lookup returns CDR1 SGHRS and CDR2 YFSETQ. The CDR3 extends over 15 amino acids. Here the CDR3 reads CASSLDWGHSYEQYF. CDR3 nucleotide sequence: TGCGCCAGCAGCTTGGATTGGGGACACTCCTACGAGCAGTACTTC.

This clone was counted a single time. V usage is TRBV9 and J usage is TRBJ2-7, with 7 bases identical to TRBD2. Germline trimming cut 0 bases from V and 5 bases from J; bases unmatched to any gene: 5. Looked up from germline, CDR1 is SGDLS and CDR2 is YYNGEE. The CDR3 spans 14 residues. The CDR3 nucleotides read TGTGCCAGCAGCGTAGCATGGACTAGAGACGAGCAGTACTTC. Its translation: CASSVAWTRDEQYF.

This chain joins TRBV7-3 and TRBJ2-7; 9 positions match TRBD1. Per germline, CDR1 SGHTA and CDR2 FQGTGA. This CDR3 contains 15 residues. Losses at the gene ends were 1 base for V and 7 bases for J; bases not matched to a gene: 8. CDR3 bases: TGTGCCAGCAGCTTAAGACAGAGACAGGGGGGTGAGCAGTACTTC. It codes for CASSLRQRQGGEQYF. Supplemented by reference TRBV7-3 and TRBJ2-7, the full variable domain reads GAGVSQTPSNKVTEKGKYVELRCDPISGHTALYWYRQSLGQGPEFLIYFQGTGAADDSGLPNDRFFAVRPEGSVSTLKIQRTERGDSAVYLCASSLRQRQGGEQYFGPGTRLTVT.